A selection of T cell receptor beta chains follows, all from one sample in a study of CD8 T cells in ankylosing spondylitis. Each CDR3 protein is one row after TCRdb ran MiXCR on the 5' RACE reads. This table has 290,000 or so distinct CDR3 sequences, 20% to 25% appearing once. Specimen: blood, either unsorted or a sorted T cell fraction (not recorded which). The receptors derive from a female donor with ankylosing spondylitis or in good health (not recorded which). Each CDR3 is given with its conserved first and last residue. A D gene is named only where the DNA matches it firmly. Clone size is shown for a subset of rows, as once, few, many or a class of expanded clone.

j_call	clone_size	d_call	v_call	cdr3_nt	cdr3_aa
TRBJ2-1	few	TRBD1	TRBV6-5	TGTGCCAGCAGTTCACCGGGACAGGGTTACAATGAGCAGTTCTTC	CASSSPGQGYNEQFF
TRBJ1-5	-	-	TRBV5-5	TGTGCCAGCAGCACGGAGGGACGCTCCCGGCCCCAGCATTTT	CASSTEGRSRPQHF
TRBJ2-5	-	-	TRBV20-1	TGCTGTGCTAGAGATTGGAGACACATTAAAGAGACCCAGTACTTC	CCARDWRHIKETQYF
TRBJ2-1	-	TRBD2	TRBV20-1	TGCAGTGCTGCGCCGTTAACAGCGGGAGGGCTACACAATGAGCAGTTCTTC	CSAAPLTAGGLHNEQFF
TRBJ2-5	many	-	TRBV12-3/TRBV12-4	TGTGCCAGCAGTTTAGGGGACCAAGAGACCCAGTACTTC	CASSLGDQETQYF
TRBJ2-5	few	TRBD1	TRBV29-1	TGCAGCATCCCTAAGACAGGGACGTGGGAGACCCAGTACTTC	CSIPKTGTWETQYF
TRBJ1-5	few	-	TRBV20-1	TGCAGTGCTCCTCAGGCTAGCAATCAGCCCCAGCATTTT	CSAPQASNQPQHF
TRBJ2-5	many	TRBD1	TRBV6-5	TGTGCCAGCAGTAAAGGACAGGGGGCTGCCTATTTC	CASSKGQGAAYF
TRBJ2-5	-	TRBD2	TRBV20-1	TGCAGTGCTAGAGAGCCAGCGGGAGGCCAAGAGACCCAGTACTTC	CSAREPAGGQETQYF
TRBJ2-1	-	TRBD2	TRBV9	TGTGCCAGCAGCGTCGACCCCCGACTAGCAGGCAATGAGCAGTTCTTC	CASSVDPRLAGNEQFF